The 29 T cell receptor beta chains presented below share a single source sample, sequenced in a study of CD8+ T cells in alopecia areata. Extraction and reverse transcription of RNA yielded cDNA as the sequencing template. Libraries were prepared by immunoSEQ multiplex PCR; TCRdb keeps only in-frame clonotypes and omits some of them. The sample lists approximately 150,000 clones; about 66% were seen once. Here the sequenced sample was CD8+ T cells sorted from blood, taken at week 0. These receptors all stem from a human donor with alopecia areata.

This clone showed up just a few times. J is TRBJ2-1 and V is TRBV2, with 8 bases lining up with TRBD1. The CDR3 runs to 14 residues. Trimming cost V 6 bases and J 2 bases; bases outside gene matches: 3. In germline, CDR1 is SNHLY, CDR2 FYNNEI. CDR3 amino acids: CASSNRGTYNEQFF. DNA of the CDR3: TGTGCCAGCAGCAACAGGGGGACCTACAATGAGCAGTTCTTC.

This chain joins TRBV7-8 and TRBJ2-7; D is ambiguous. The CDR3 runs 13 residues. Germline lookup yields CDR1 SGHVS and CDR2 FQNEAQ. V was clipped by 1 base and J by 3 bases, with 7 bases between them. CDR3: CASSLDRNYEQYF. DNA for the CDR3: TGTGCCAGCAGCTTAGACAGAAACTACGAGCAGTACTTC.

The chain combines TRBV7-3 with TRBJ2-5, with 7 nucleotides matching TRBD2. The CDR3 runs 14 residues. V shed 5 bases and J 3 bases; nucleotides not matched to a gene: 6. From germline, CDR1 is SGHTA and CDR2 FQGTGA. As DNA, the CDR3 is TGTGCCAGCAGCCCCCTGGGGGGGGAAGAGACCCAGTACTTC. It is translated as CASSPLGGEETQYF.

The CDR3 DNA reads as TGTGCCAGCAGCGAGCGCGGGGGGCCCTACAATGAGCAGTTCTTC. Encoded protein: CASSERGGPYNEQFF. The chain employs TRBV5-6 and TRBJ2-1; TRBD2 matches 8 bases. Losses at the gene ends were 4 bases for V and 2 bases for J; bases not matched to a gene: 5. CDR3 length: 15 residues. From germline, CDR1 is SGHDT and CDR2 YYEEEE.

The chain links TRBV7-9 to TRBJ2-2, with 7 bases fitting TRBD1. This CDR3 is 14 amino acids long. Germline CDR1 is SEHNR and CDR2 is FQNEAQ (reference sequence). V trimming: 4 bases; J trimming: 7 bases; junction bases outside the gene matches: 6. The CDR3 DNA sequence: TGTGCCAGCAGCTCGATCCGACAGGGCGGGGAGCTGTTTTTT. Amino acid sequence: CASSSIRQGGELFF. Looking up the rest from reference TRBV7-9 and TRBJ2-2 gives the full variable domain: DTGVSQNPRHKITKRGQNVTFRCDPISEHNRLYWYRQTLGQGPEFLTYFQNEAQLEKSRLLSDRFSAERPKGSFSTLEIQRTEQGDSAMYLCASSSIRQGGELFFGEGSRLTVL.

The chain has TRBV7-9 and TRBJ2-7; D is perhaps TRBD1 (6 bases). The ends were cut back, 5 bases at V and 2 bases at J, with 13 bases in the middle. The CDR3 sequence is 14 residues long. Germline CDR1 and CDR2: SEHNR and FQNEAQ (reference sequence). CDR3 residues: CASSPGTLPYEQYF. In DNA form, the CDR3 reads TGTGCCAGCAGCCCCGGGACACTTCCCTACGAGCAGTACTTC. Full variable domain (outside the CDR3, taken from reference TRBV7-9 and TRBJ2-7): DTGVSQNPRHKITKRGQNVTFRCDPISEHNRLYWYRQTLGQGPEFLTYFQNEAQLEKSRLLSDRFSAERPKGSFSTLEIQRTEQGDSAMYLCASSPGTLPYEQYFGPGTRLTVT.

This clone was counted between two and nine times. Here the CDR3 reads CASGWWVIDGYTF. CDR3 DNA: TGTGCCAGCGGCTGGTGGGTAATCGATGGCTACACCTTC. The rearrangement uses TRBV5-6 and TRBJ1-2; no definite D call. CDR1 is SGHDT, CDR2 YYEEEE, per germline. The germline V and J ends were trimmed by 7 bases and 6 bases, with 16 bases remaining between them. The CDR3 totals 13 residues. Using reference TRBV5-6 and TRBJ1-2 for the parts outside the CDR3, the full variable domain is DAGVTQSPTHLIKTRGQQVTLRCSPKSGHDTVSWYQQALGQGPQFIFQYYEEEERQRGNFPDRFSGHQFPNYSSELNVNALLLGDSALYLCASGWWVIDGYTFGSGTRLTVV.

V and J are TRBV7-9 and TRBJ2-3, with 10 bases that match TRBD1. With V trimmed by 5 bases and J by 3 bases, 11 bases remained unmatched. CDR3 length equals 17 residues. CDR1 and CDR2 from the germline V gene are SEHNR and FQNEAQ (reference sequence). The CDR3 here is CASSRSDRGYVTDTQYF. CDR3 in DNA: TGTGCCAGCAGCCGATCGGACAGGGGGTATGTGACAGATACGCAGTATTTT.

This clone was found many times. Distinct nucleotide sequences in the sample also encode this CDR3. The V call is TRBV27, the J call TRBJ1-1; 10 nucleotides agree with TRBD1. This CDR3 has 15 residues. Germline trimming cut 2 bases from V and 2 bases from J; bases unmatched to any gene: 2. Per germline, CDR1 MNHEY and CDR2 SMNVEV (reference sequence). CDR3 region: CASSLGTGANTEAFF. The CDR3 coding sequence is TGTGCCAGCAGTTTAGGGACAGGGGCTAACACTGAAGCTTTCTTT.

This chain links TRBV13 with TRBJ1-2; tentatively, D is TRBD1 (6 bases). The V end lost 0 bases, the J end lost 2 bases, and 16 bases lay between the germline ends. From germline, CDR1 is PRHDT and CDR2 FYEKMQ (reference sequence). This CDR3 region has 17 residues. CDR3 DNA: TGTGCCAGCAGCTTAGGAATCGCCGGGACATCGAACTATGGCTACACCTTC. It yields the protein CASSLGIAGTSNYGYTF.

This clone was observed a handful of times. The chain links TRBV7-9 to TRBJ2-3; tentative D call: TRBD1 (5 bases). The CDR3 runs 14 residues. V lost 5 bases and J lost 2, with 11 bases in between. Germline-derived CDR1 and CDR2 are SEHNR and FQNEAQ (reference sequence). Here the CDR3 reads CASSTGHHTDTQYF. Here the CDR3 DNA reads TGTGCCAGCAGCACAGGACACCACACAGATACGCAGTATTTT.

The chain joins TRBV2 to TRBJ2-1, with a weak D call TRBD1 (5 bases). The germline gives CDR1 SNHLY, CDR2 FYNNEI. Trimming removed 3 bases from V and 7 bases from J, with 13 bases in between. The length of the CDR3 is 14 residues. This CDR3 is CASSDAQGVNEQFF. CDR3 in DNA: TGTGCCAGCAGTGACGCGCAGGGTGTAAATGAGCAGTTCTTC.

V and J are TRBV14 and TRBJ1-2; D uncertain. CDR1 and CDR2 from the germline V gene are SGHDN and FVKESK. This CDR3 is 12 amino acids long. Trimming removed 7 bases at V and 5 bases at J, with 11 bases between. The CDR3 nucleotides are TGTGCCAGCACGGCGGAGCTATATGGCTACACCTTC. It is translated as CASTAELYGYTF.

In nucleotides, the CDR3 is TGTGCCAGCAGCTACCTTGGTGGGGCCAACGTCCTGACTTTC. Translated, it gives CASSYLGGANVLTF. The rearrangement joins TRBV6-5 to TRBJ2-6; no clear D. CDR3 length: 14 amino acids. V lost 6 bases, J lost 3 bases, and 9 bases lay in between. CDR1 is MNHEY, CDR2 SVGAGI, per germline.

V usage is TRBV15 and J usage is TRBJ1-4; maybe TRBD1 (6 bases). The germline V gene encodes CDR1 LNHNV and CDR2 YYDKDF (reference sequence). V was cut by 1 base and J by 5 bases, with 11 bases left in between. The CDR3 runs 15 residues. The CDR3 DNA reads TGTGCCACCAGCAGAGTCCCTACAGGGAATGAAAAACTGTTTTTT. It yields the protein CATSRVPTGNEKLFF. The full variable domain, rest sourced from reference TRBV15 and TRBJ1-4, is DAMVIQNPRYQVTQFGKPVTLSCSQTLNHNVMYWYQQKSSQAPKLLFHYYDKDFNNEADTPDNFQSRRPNTSFCFLDIRSPGLGDTAMYLCATSRVPTGNEKLFFGSGTQLSVL.

This chain links TRBV4-1 with TRBJ2-3; 11 bases are a match to TRBD2. Germline V gives CDR1 MGHRA, CDR2 YSYEKL. There are 14 residues in the CDR3. The junction had 7 bases not matched to a gene; V was cut back by 5 bases and J by 9 bases. CDR3 nucleotide sequence: TGCGCCAGCAGCACCCTAGCGGGGGGCCGGACGCAGTATTTT. Its protein is CASSTLAGGRTQYF.

The chain uses TRBV12-5 and TRBJ1-2; no clear D gene. The germline gives CDR1 LGHNT, CDR2 FRNRAP. Between the trimmed V and J ends, which lost 4 bases and 8 bases, there was a span of 11 bases. The CDR3 extends over 12 amino acids. CDR3 region: CASGSSVEGYTF. In DNA form, the CDR3 reads TGTGCTAGTGGTTCTTCAGTGGAGGGCTACACCTTC.

The V gene is TRBV15, the J gene TRBJ1-5, with D possibly being TRBD1 (6 bases). The CDR3 is made up of 14 amino acids. The germline gives CDR1 LNHNV, CDR2 YYDKDF (reference sequence). V was pared by 2 bases and J by 2 bases, with 7 bases between. The CDR3 DNA reads as TGTGCCACCAGCAGAAGACAGGGCAATCAGCCCCAGCATTTT. Translated: CATSRRQGNQPQHF.

The chain carries TRBV9 and TRBJ1-2, with a weak D call TRBD1 (5 bases). Germline V gene data show CDR1 as SGDLS and CDR2 as YYNGEE. CDR3 length equals 15 residues. The V end was cut by 10 bases, the J end by 2 bases, with 21 bases between. The DNA for the CDR3 is TGTGCCTCCGAAGGATTCCTTAGGGGAAACTATGGCTACACCTTC. The encoded protein is CASEGFLRGNYGYTF. Full variable domain (rest looked up from reference TRBV9 and TRBJ1-2): DSGVTQTPKHLITATGQRVTLRCSPRSGDLSVYWYQQSLDQGLQFLIQYYNGEERAKGNILERFSAQQFPDLHSELNLSSLELGDSALYFCASEGFLRGNYGYTFGSGTRLTVV.

The chain recombines TRBV27 with TRBJ1-1; D is uncertain. This CDR3 is built from 12 residues. V lost 3 bases, J lost 5 bases, and 7 bases lay in between. CDR1 is MNHEY, CDR2 SMNVEV, per germline (reference sequence). The CDR3 sequence: CASSLLGTEAFF. CDR3 nucleotides: TGTGCCAGCAGTTTGCTGGGTACTGAAGCTTTCTTT.

The V and J genes are TRBV15 and TRBJ1-5, with TRBD1 matching over 10 bases. CDR3 length equals 15 residues. The ends lost 8 bases at V and 7 bases at J; junction bases unmatched: 11. From germline, CDR1 is LNHNV and CDR2 YYDKDF (reference sequence). The CDR3 loop reads CATGPGTGEQQPQHF. As DNA, the CDR3 is TGTGCCACCGGACCCGGGACAGGGGAACAACAGCCCCAGCATTTT.

The J gene is TRBJ2-1, the V gene TRBV5-6; D is unresolved. Germline CDR1 is SGHDT and CDR2 is YYEEEE. Deletions cut 4 bases from V and 8 bases from J, with 13 bases between. This CDR3 is 13 amino acids long. CDR3 nucleotide sequence: TGTGCCAGCAGCGGAGACTCCATCGATGAGCAGTTCTTC. Its translation: CASSGDSIDEQFF.

The rearrangement links TRBV29-1 to TRBJ2-3; the match to TRBD1 covers 10 bases. The CDR3 totals 14 residues. V trimming: 3 bases; J trimming: 4 bases; junction bases outside the gene matches: 4. Germline assignment: CDR1 SQVTM and CDR2 ANQGSEA. The CDR3 reads CSVEPTGGADTQYF. CDR3 in DNA: TGCAGCGTTGAGCCGACAGGGGGCGCAGATACGCAGTATTTT.

As concerns this clone: At the DNA level, this CDR3 is encoded by other sequences in the same sample as well. In nucleotides, the CDR3 is TGCGCCAGCAGCCAAGGCACCCATACTGAAGCTTTCTTT. Amino acids: CASSQGTHTEAFF. The chain uses TRBV4-1 and TRBJ1-1; unclear D gene. Germline V gives CDR1 MGHRA, CDR2 YSYEKL. The CDR3 sequence is 13 residues long. V lost 1 base and J lost 5, with 8 bases in between.

The V call is TRBV7-6, the J call TRBJ2-7; the D call may be TRBD1 or TRBD2 (5 bases each). The CDR3 runs 15 residues. V lost 0 bases to trimming and J lost 2 bases, with 11 bases between them. The germline gives CDR1 SGHVS, CDR2 FNYEAQ. In DNA form, the CDR3 reads TGTGCCAGCAGCTTAGCTCTCGGGACGGCCTACGAGCAGTACTTC. Its translation: CASSLALGTAYEQYF.

The chain links TRBV15 to TRBJ1-1; D uncertain. Germline V gives CDR1 LNHNV, CDR2 YYDKDF (reference sequence). This CDR3 is 15 amino acids long. V lost 0 bases to trimming and J lost 1 base, with 9 bases between them. CDR3 loop: CATSRDRAENTEAFF. In nucleotides, the CDR3 is TGTGCCACCAGCAGAGATAGGGCAGAGAACACTGAAGCTTTCTTT.

The chain couples TRBV15 to TRBJ1-1, with 7 bases that match TRBD1. The CDR3 is 14 residues long. Trimming cost V 4 bases and J 1 base; bases outside gene matches: 3. Germline CDR1 is LNHNV and CDR2 is YYDKDF (reference sequence). The CDR3: CATSNRGGNTEAFF. As DNA, the CDR3 is TGTGCCACCAGCAACAGGGGCGGGAACACTGAAGCTTTCTTT.

A single count supports this clone. The chain has TRBV19 and TRBJ1-2; D unresolved. V gave up 5 bases and J gave up 7 bases, with 11 bases separating them. Germline lookup yields CDR1 LNHDA and CDR2 SQIVND (reference sequence). The CDR3 length is 12 residues. CDR3 in DNA: TGTGCCAGTAGTGGTGACGGCGTTGGCTACACCTTC. This gives the protein CASSGDGVGYTF.

V is TRBV2 and J is TRBJ1-5, with no clear D. This CDR3 has 13 amino acids. Germline CDR1 reads SNHLY; CDR2 reads FYNNEI. V lost 6 bases to trimming and J lost 5 bases, with 11 bases between them. The CDR3 DNA is TGTGCCAGCAGGGTTATGGGAGATCAGCCCCAGCATTTT. Its translation: CASRVMGDQPQHF. Full variable domain (remainder filled in from reference TRBV2 and TRBJ1-5): EPEVTQTPSHQVTQMGQEVILRCVPISNHLYFYWYRQILGQKVEFLVSFYNNEISEKSEIFDDQFSVERPDGSNFTLKIRSTKLEDSAMYFCASRVMGDQPQHFGDGTRLSIL.